Listed here is a single T cell receptor beta chain. The data were obtained in a study of blood T cell repertoires in COVID-19. Across the study: Acute and convalescent COVID-19 specimens originated in the United States, Italy and Spain. Sources were T cells, B-cell-depleted T cells, or PBMCs; the material itself was cDNA or gDNA.

As handled by the study authors: Amplification from reference gene primers served as the basis for estimated nucleated cell counts. TCRdb's copy holds only in-frame clones and misses some; the assay was immunoSEQ multiplex PCR. V, J and clone size are taken as reported in that table, and D and trimming were inferred from the DNA itself. Among roughly 88,000 clones listed, over 80% were seen once. This CDR3 is 15 amino acids long. V was cut by 2 bases and J by 4 bases, with 12 bases left in between. The V gene's germline CDR1 is SGHDN and CDR2 FVKESK. The chain is built from TRBV14 and TRBJ2-1; D is possibly TRBD2 (6 bases). The TCR comes from a woman older than 75 with active or convalescent COVID-19. Sequenced input: peripheral blood. CDR3 sequence (DNA): TGTGCCAGCAGCCAATCCGGGACTGGTTACAATGAGCAGTTCTTC. Translation gives CASSQSGTGYNEQFF.